This TCR beta chain was sequenced in a study of blood T cell repertoires in COVID-19. Across the study: The United States, Italy and Spain supplied acute and convalescent COVID-19 samples. Sources were T cells, B-cell-depleted T cells, or PBMCs; the material itself was cDNA or gDNA.

J lost 5 bases, V lost 2 bases, and 12 bases had no gene match. The CDR3 runs 16 residues. Looked up from germline, CDR1 is GTSNPN and CDR2 is SVGIG (reference sequence). In the original analysis: Reference gene primer amplification yielded estimated nucleated cell counts. Produced via immunoSEQ multiplex PCR; TCRdb's table is partial and in-frame only. The V and J calls and clone size are taken from that table; D and trimming were inferred from the DNA. The profile shows tens of thousands of clones, roughly 84% of them singletons. The chain is built from TRBV30 and TRBJ2-5; 9 nucleotides align to TRBD1. The TCR originated in a woman older than 75 in a cohort sampled during active or convalescent COVID-19. Sequencing was done on a sample of peripheral blood. The CDR3 loop is CAWSPGTGNLFETQYF. The CDR3 region has the DNA TGTGCCTGGAGTCCCGGGACAGGGAATTTATTTGAGACCCAGTACTTC.